Given below is one T cell receptor (beta chain) in context. The protocol was immunoSEQ multiplex PCR, while the TCRdb copy is restricted to in-frame clones and leaves out a portion. The table shows about 150,000 clones, with approximately 94% occurring only once. The data belong to a study of control samples from healthy donors and cancer patients. With 6 bases removed from V and 6 bases from J, the gap between germline ends came to 17 bases. The CDR3 length is 14 residues. The germline V gene has CDR1 SNHLY and CDR2 FYNNEI. This receptor was taken from a man in his forties in good health. The rearrangement joins TRBV2 to TRBJ1-1, with D tentatively TRBD1 (5 bases). Sequenced sample: blood. CDR3 sequence reads: CASSRGWGVPEAFF. The CDR3 DNA is TGTGCCAGCAGCCGGGGCTGGGGGGTTCCTGAAGCTTTCTTT.